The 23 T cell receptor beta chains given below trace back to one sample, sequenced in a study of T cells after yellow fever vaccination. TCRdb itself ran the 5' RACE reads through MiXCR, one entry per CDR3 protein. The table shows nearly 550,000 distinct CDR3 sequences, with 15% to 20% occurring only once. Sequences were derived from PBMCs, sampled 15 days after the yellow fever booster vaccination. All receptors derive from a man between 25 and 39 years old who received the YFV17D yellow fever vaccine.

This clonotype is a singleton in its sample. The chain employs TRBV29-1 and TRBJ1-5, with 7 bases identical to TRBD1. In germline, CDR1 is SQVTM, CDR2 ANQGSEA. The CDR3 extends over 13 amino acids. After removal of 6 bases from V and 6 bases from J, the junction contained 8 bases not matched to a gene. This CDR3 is CSVADRAFQPQHF. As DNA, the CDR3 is TGCAGCGTCGCCGACAGGGCTTTTCAGCCCCAGCATTTT.

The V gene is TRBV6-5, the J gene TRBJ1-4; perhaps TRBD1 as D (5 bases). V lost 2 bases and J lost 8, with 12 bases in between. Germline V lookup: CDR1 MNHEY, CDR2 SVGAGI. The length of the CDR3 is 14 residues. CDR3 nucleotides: TGTGCCAGCAGTTACGGGGCCCGGAGGGAAAAACTGTTTTTT. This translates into CASSYGARREKLFF.

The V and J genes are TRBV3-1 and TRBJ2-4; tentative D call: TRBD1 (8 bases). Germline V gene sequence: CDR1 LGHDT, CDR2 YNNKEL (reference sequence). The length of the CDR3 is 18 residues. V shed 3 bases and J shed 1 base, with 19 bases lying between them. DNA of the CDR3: TGTGCCAGCAGCCATGACAGGGGAGGGGGATCGGCCAAAAACATTCAGTACTTC. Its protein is CASSHDRGGGSAKNIQYF. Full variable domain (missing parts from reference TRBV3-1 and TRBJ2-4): DTAVSQTPKYLVTQMGNDKSIKCEQNLGHDTMYWYKQDSKKFLKIMFSYNNKELIINETVPNRFSPKSPDKAHLNLHINSLELGDSAVYFCASSHDRGGGSAKNIQYFGAGTRLSVL.

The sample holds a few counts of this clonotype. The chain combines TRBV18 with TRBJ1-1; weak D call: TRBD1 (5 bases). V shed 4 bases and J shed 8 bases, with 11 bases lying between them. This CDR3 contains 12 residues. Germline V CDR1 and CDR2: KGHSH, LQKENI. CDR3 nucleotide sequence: TGTGCCAGCTCACTCATCGAGGGGGAAGCTTTCTTT. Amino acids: CASSLIEGEAFF.

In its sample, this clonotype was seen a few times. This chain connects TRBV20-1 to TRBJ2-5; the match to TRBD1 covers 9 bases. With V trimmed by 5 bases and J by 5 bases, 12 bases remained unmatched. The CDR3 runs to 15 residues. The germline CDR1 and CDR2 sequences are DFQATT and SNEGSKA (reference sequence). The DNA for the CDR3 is TGCAGTGCTGCGGTTAGAGGGACAGGGAGGGAGACCCAGTACTTC. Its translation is CSAAVRGTGRETQYF.

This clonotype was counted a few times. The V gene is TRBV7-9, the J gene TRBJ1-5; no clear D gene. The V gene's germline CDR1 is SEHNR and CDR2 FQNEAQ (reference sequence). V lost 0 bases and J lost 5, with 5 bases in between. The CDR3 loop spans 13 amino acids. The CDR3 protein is CASSLARYQPQHF. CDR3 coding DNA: TGTGCCAGCAGCTTAGCGCGGTATCAGCCCCAGCATTTT.

CDR3 in amino acids: CASSTWGAYEQYF. DNA of the CDR3: TGTGCCAGCTCCACTTGGGGAGCCTACGAGCAGTACTTC. This rearrangement joins TRBV25-1 to TRBJ2-7; D is possibly TRBD2 (5 bases). The V gene's germline CDR1 is MGHDK and CDR2 SYGVNS. The CDR3 consists of 13 residues. V lost 8 bases and J lost 2, with 13 bases in between.

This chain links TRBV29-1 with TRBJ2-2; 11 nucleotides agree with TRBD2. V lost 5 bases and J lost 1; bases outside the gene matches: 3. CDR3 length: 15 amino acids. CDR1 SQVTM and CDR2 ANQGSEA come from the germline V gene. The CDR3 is CSVRGTSGNTGELFF. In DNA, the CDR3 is TGCAGCGTTAGAGGGACTAGCGGGAACACCGGGGAGCTGTTTTTT.

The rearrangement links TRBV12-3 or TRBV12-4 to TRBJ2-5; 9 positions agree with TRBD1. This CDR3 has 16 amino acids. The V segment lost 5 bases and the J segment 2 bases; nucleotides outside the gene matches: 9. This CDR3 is CASSPGDRVGQETQYF. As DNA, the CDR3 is TGTGCCAGCAGTCCCGGGGACAGGGTGGGACAAGAGACCCAGTACTTC.

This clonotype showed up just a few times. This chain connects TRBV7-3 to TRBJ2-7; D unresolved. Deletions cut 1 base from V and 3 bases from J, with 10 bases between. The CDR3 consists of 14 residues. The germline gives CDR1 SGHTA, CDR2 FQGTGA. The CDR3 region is CASSLNGPNYEQYF. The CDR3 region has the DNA TGTGCCAGCAGCTTAAACGGGCCAAACTACGAGCAGTACTTC.

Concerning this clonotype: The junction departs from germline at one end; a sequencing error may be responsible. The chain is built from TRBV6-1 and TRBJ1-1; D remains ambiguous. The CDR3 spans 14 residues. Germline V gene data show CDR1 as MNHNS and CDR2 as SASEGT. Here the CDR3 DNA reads TGTGCCTGCAGAACTGTGGAGGGTGACACTGAAGCTTTCTTT. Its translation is CACRTVEGDTEAFF.

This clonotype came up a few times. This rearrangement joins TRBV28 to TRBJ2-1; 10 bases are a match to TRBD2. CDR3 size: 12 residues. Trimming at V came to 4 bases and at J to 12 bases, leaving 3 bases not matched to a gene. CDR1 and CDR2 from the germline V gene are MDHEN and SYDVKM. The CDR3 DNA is TGTGCCAGCAGTTACCAGCGGGAGGGGCAGTTCTTC. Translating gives CASSYQREGQFF.

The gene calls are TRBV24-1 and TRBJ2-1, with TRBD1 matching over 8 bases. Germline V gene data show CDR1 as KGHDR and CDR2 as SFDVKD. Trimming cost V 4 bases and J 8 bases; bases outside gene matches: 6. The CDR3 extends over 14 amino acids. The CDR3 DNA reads TGTGCCACCAGTGACCGGGGACAGGTCCATGAGCAGTTCTTC. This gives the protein CATSDRGQVHEQFF.

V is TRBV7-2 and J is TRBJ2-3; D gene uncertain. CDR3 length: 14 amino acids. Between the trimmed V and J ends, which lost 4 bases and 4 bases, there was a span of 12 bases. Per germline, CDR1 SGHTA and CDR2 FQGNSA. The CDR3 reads CASSSRAPPDTQYF. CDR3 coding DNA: TGTGCCAGCAGCTCTAGGGCGCCCCCAGATACGCAGTATTTT.

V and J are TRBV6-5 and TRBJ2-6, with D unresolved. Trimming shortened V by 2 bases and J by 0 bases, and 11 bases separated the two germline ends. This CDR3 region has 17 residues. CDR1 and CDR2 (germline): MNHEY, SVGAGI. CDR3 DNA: TGTGCCAGCAGTTACAGGCAGCAGAGCTCTGGGGCCAACGTCCTGACTTTC. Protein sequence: CASSYRQQSSGANVLTF.

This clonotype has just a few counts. Here the CDR3 reads CAISAGTARQETQYF. The CDR3 DNA follows: TGTGCCATCAGCGCCGGGACGGCGAGACAAGAGACCCAGTACTTC. The rearrangement links TRBV10-3 to TRBJ2-5, with D perhaps being TRBD1 or TRBD2 (5 bases each). The V end was cut by 6 bases, the J end by 2 bases, with 16 bases between. The CDR3 length is 15 residues. Germline CDR1 reads ENHRY; CDR2 reads SYGVKD.

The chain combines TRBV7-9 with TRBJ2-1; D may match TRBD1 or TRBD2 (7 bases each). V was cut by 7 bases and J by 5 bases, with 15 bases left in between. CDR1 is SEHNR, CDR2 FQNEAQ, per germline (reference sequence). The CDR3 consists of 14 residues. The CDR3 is CASTQGRGNNEQFF. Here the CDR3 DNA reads TGTGCCAGCACACAGGGGAGGGGGAACAATGAGCAGTTCTTC. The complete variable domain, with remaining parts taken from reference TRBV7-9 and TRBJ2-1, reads DTGVSQNPRHKITKRGQNVTFRCDPISEHNRLYWYRQTLGQGPEFLTYFQNEAQLEKSRLLSDRFSAERPKGSFSTLEIQRTEQGDSAMYLCASTQGRGNNEQFFGPGTRLTVL.

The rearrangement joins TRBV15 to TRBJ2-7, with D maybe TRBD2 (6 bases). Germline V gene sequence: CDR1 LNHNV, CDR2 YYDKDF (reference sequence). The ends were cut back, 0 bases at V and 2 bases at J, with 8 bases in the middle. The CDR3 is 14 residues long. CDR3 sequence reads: CATSREGGTYEQYF. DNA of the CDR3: TGTGCCACCAGCAGAGAGGGCGGGACCTACGAGCAGTACTTC. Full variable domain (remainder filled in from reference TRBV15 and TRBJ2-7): DAMVIQNPRYQVTQFGKPVTLSCSQTLNHNVMYWYQQKSSQAPKLLFHYYDKDFNNEADTPDNFQSRRPNTSFCFLDIRSPGLGDTAMYLCATSREGGTYEQYFGPGTRLTVT.

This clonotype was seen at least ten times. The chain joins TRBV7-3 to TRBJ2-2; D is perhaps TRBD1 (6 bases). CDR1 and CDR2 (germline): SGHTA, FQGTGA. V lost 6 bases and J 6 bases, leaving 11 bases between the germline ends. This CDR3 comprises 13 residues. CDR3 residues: CASSFEGAGELFF. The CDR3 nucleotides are TGTGCCAGCAGTTTTGAGGGGGCCGGGGAGCTGTTTTTT.

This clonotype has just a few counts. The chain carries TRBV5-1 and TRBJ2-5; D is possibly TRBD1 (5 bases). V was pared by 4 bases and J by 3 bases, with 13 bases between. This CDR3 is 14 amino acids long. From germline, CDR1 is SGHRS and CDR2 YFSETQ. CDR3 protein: CASSTQGREETQYF. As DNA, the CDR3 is TGCGCCAGCAGCACTCAGGGTAGGGAAGAGACCCAGTACTTC.

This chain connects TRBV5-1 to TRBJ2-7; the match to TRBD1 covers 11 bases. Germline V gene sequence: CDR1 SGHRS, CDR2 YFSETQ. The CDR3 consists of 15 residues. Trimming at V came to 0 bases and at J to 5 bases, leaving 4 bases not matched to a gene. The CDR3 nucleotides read TGCGCCAGCAGCTTGGCCCGGACAGGGGGCAACGAGCAGTACTTC. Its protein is CASSLARTGGNEQYF.

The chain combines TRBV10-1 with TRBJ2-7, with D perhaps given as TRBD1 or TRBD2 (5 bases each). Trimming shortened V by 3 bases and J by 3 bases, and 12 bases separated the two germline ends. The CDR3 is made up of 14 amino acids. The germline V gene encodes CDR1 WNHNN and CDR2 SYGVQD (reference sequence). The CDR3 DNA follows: TGCGCCAGCAGTGATCCCGGGGCCGACTACGAGCAGTACTTC. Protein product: CASSDPGADYEQYF.

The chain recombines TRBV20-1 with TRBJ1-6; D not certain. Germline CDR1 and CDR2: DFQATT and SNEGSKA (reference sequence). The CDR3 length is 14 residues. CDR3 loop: CRGGRSSYNSPLHF. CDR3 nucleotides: TGCAGGGGCGGGCGGAGCTCCTATAATTCACCCCTCCACTTT.